These 30 T cell receptor beta chains share one sample of origin, sequenced in a study of T cells in Graves' hyperthyroidism and ophthalmopathy (dated by TCRdb to between 2019 and 2020). Preparation of the library involved multiplex PCR. Reads for this sample came from an Illumina HiSeq 2000. The TCR beta CDR3 regions were amplified from RNA transcripts. For the first round of RT-PCR on the TCR CDR3, the HTBI primer set was used together with the Qiagen OneStep RT-PCR kit. TCRdb reran the public reads through fastp at Q25 and MiXCR, keeping productive beta chains. Merged by CDR3 protein, the rows form single entries marked with the most common genes and DNA. This sample comprises hundreds of thousands of distinct CDR3 sequences, approximately 14% of them detected only once. Clones ranked in the top ten supply 4.5% to 6% of the sample. Sequencing was carried out using blood. The source of these receptors is a woman aged 25 to 45 with Graves' hyperthyroidism that later progressed to Graves' ophthalmopathy.

V is TRBV4-2 and J is TRBJ2-1; 11 bases line up with TRBD2. Germline V CDR1 and CDR2: LGHNA, YNFKEQ. CDR3 length equals 17 residues. The ends lost 0 bases at V and 7 bases at J; junction bases unmatched: 8. The CDR3 DNA sequence: TGTGCCAGCAGCCAAGATCGGCATGCTAGCGGGGGGAATGAGCAGTTCTTC. It encodes CASSQDRHASGGNEQFF.

This clonotype was found many times. The CDR3 loop is CASSLSSGRNEQFF. As DNA, the CDR3 is TGTGCCAGCAGTTTATCTAGCGGGCGCAATGAGCAGTTCTTC. The rearrangement links TRBV12-3 or TRBV12-4 to TRBJ2-1, with TRBD2 matching over 8 bases. This CDR3 has 14 amino acids. J lost 6 bases, V lost 2 bases, and 3 bases had no gene match.

This chain joins TRBV7-9 and TRBJ1-6; D possibly corresponds to TRBD1 (5 bases). The CDR3 has 15 amino acids. Germline V gene lookup returns CDR1 SEHNR and CDR2 FQNEAQ (reference sequence). Trimming pared 0 bases from V and 8 bases from J, leaving 11 bases between. CDR3 DNA sequence: TGTGCCAGCAGCTTAGCAGGGGCAAAGGATTCACCCCTCCACTTT. As protein: CASSLAGAKDSPLHF.

This clonotype was detected ten times or more. This chain connects TRBV19 to TRBJ2-3, with 7 positions matching TRBD1. The CDR3 is 15 amino acids. Germline V lookup: CDR1 LNHDA, CDR2 SQIVND (reference sequence). J was trimmed by 6 bases and V by 5 bases; bases with no gene match: 11. As DNA, the CDR3 is TGTGCCAGTAGTCCGGACAGGACCTTCACGGATACGCAGTATTTT. It specifies CASSPDRTFTDTQYF.

As concerns this clonotype: One end of the junction is discordant with germline, which a read error may explain. The V and J genes are TRBV6-1 and TRBJ2-4; TRBD1 or TRBD2 may be the D gene (5 bases each). This CDR3 comprises 13 residues. Germline CDR1 reads MNHNS; CDR2 reads SASEGT. CDR3 residues: CARSPGPPNIQYF. The CDR3 nucleotides read TGTGCCCGCAGTCCGGGACCACCAAACATTCAGTACTTC.

The chain couples TRBV28 to TRBJ1-5; no definite D call. The CDR3 has 14 residues. Germline CDR1 and CDR2: MDHEN and SYDVKM. V shed 3 bases and J shed 4 bases, with 10 bases lying between them. CDR3 residues: CASSFSLANQPQHF. The DNA of the CDR3 is TGTGCCAGCAGTTTTAGTTTGGCAAATCAGCCCCAGCATTTT.

At least ten counts were recorded for this clonotype. The rearrangement links TRBV28 to TRBJ1-2; possible D gene TRBD1, 6 bases. CDR3 length: 12 residues. Trimming took 11 bases from V and 4 from J, leaving 14 bases between them. Germline CDR1 and CDR2: MDHEN and SYDVKM. Written as DNA, the CDR3 is TGTGCCGGGAGAGACAGGTCCTATGGCTACACCTTC. Amino acids: CAGRDRSYGYTF.

The sample holds many counts of this clonotype. V is TRBV10-3 and J is TRBJ2-2; 9 bases agree with TRBD1. Germline assignment: CDR1 ENHRY and CDR2 SYGVKD. The junction had 9 bases not matched to a gene; V was cut back by 7 bases and J by 3 bases. The CDR3 length is 16 residues. Here the CDR3 reads CAITADRGEDTGELFF. In DNA, the CDR3 is TGTGCCATCACAGCGGACAGGGGAGAGGACACCGGGGAGCTGTTTTTT.

A note on this clonotype: A read error is possible here, since a much larger clone lies one base away. Written as DNA, the CDR3 is TGCGGTGCTACCAGGGGGCCCAGCAATCAGCCCCAGCATTTT. Residues: CGATRGPSNQPQHF. J is TRBJ1-5 and V is TRBV20-1; the match to TRBD1 covers 8 bases. The germline V gene encodes CDR1 DFQATT and CDR2 SNEGSKA (reference sequence). The CDR3 spans 14 residues.

Remarks on this clonotype: Being one base from a much bigger clone, this may be a read error. This chain joins TRBV5-1 and TRBJ1-2; no reliable D call. The CDR3 is made up of 16 amino acids. Germline CDR1 and CDR2: SGHRS and YFSETQ. V lost 3 bases, J lost 5 bases, and 20 bases lay in between. CDR3 sequence reads: CASSSDPSSLGYGYTF. CDR3 nucleotides: TGCGCCAGCAGCTCGGACCCCAGCTCCCTAGGGTATGGCTACACCTTC. Supplemented by reference TRBV5-1 and TRBJ1-2, the full variable domain reads KAGVTQTPRYLIKTRGQQVTLSCSPISGHRSVSWYQQTPGQGLQFLFEYFSETQRNKGNFPGRFSGRQFSNSRSEMNVSTLELGDSALYLCASSSDPSSLGYGYTFGSGTRLTVV.

The chain is built from TRBV4-2 and TRBJ2-1; D unclear. This CDR3 comprises 16 residues. Trimming removed 1 base at V and 3 bases at J, with 13 bases between. CDR1 is LGHNA, CDR2 YNFKEQ, per germline. The CDR3 DNA reads as TGTGCCAGCAGCCAAGTAGGAAGGAACTTCTACAATGAGCAGTTCTTC. Protein product: CASSQVGRNFYNEQFF.

Many counts were recorded for this clonotype. The chain is built from TRBV5-5 and TRBJ2-1, with TRBD2 as a possible D gene (6 bases). This CDR3 is built from 15 residues. CDR1 is SGHKS, CDR2 YYEKEE, per germline (reference sequence). V lost 1 base and J lost 0, with 8 bases in between. CDR3 loop: CASSLWRGSYNEQFF. Written as DNA, the CDR3 is TGTGCCAGCAGCTTGTGGAGGGGCTCCTACAATGAGCAGTTCTTC.

This clonotype was counted at least ten times. This rearrangement joins TRBV20-1 to TRBJ2-3, with 11 bases matching TRBD1. There are 18 residues in the CDR3. Looked up from germline, CDR1 is DFQATT and CDR2 is SNEGSKA (reference sequence). Germline trimming cut 2 bases from V and 3 bases from J; bases unmatched to any gene: 13. The CDR3 spells CSARNAPGTGGPTDTQYF. CDR3 DNA: TGCAGTGCTAGAAATGCCCCCGGGACAGGGGGACCAACAGATACGCAGTATTTT.

In this sample, this clonotype turned up many times. At one end, the junction sequence differs from germline, possibly due to a read error. This chain uses TRBV30 with TRBJ2-1; no definite D call. The germline gives CDR1 GTSNPN, CDR2 SVGIG (reference sequence). The CDR3 is 13 residues long. CDR3 protein: CAWSDSSYNEQFF. The DNA of the CDR3 is TGTGCTTGGAGTGATAGCTCCTACAATGAGCAGTTCTTC. Supplemented by reference TRBV30 and TRBJ2-1, the full variable domain reads SQTIHQWPATLVQPVGSPLSLECTVEGTSNPNLYWYRQAAGRGLQLLFYSVGIGQISSEVPQNLSASRPQDRQFILSSKKLLLSDSGFYLCAWSDSSYNEQFFGPGTRLTVL.

The sample holds many counts of this clonotype. The chain recombines TRBV5-1 with TRBJ1-1; D uncertain. This CDR3 has 14 amino acids. V dropped 0 bases and J dropped 4 bases, with 10 bases sitting between them. Germline-derived CDR1 and CDR2 are SGHRS and YFSETQ. Written as DNA, the CDR3 is TGCGCCAGCAGCTTGGAAGCCCAACCCACTGAAGCTTTCTTT. Protein product: CASSLEAQPTEAFF.

Ten or more counts support this clonotype. The chain couples TRBV2 to TRBJ2-1; D uncertain. Germline lookup yields CDR1 SNHLY and CDR2 FYNNEI. The CDR3 covers 15 residues. V shed 6 bases and J shed 9 bases, with 21 bases lying between them. DNA for the CDR3: TGTGCCAGCAGCGACTCGGCCCTCGTAAACGGTGAGCAGTTCTTC. Its protein is CASSDSALVNGEQFF.

In its sample, this clonotype was seen many times. V usage is TRBV6-1 and J usage is TRBJ1-5; D is unresolved. The CDR3 is 16 residues long. Germline V gene lookup returns CDR1 MNHNS and CDR2 SASEGT. V was cut by 3 bases and J by 2 bases, with 14 bases left in between. The CDR3 DNA is TGTGCCAGCAGTGATATGGGGTCGGCAGGCAATCAGCCCCAGCATTTT. Amino acid sequence: CASSDMGSAGNQPQHF.

The V and J genes are TRBV24-1 and TRBJ2-7; the D is unclear. Germline CDR1 reads KGHDR; CDR2 reads SFDVKD. V shed 4 bases and J shed 4 bases, with 7 bases lying between them. This CDR3 has 12 amino acids. The chain's CDR3 is CATSEWGYEQYF. The CDR3 region has the DNA TGTGCCACCAGTGAATGGGGTTACGAGCAGTACTTC.

The chain couples TRBV19 to TRBJ1-1; TRBD1 matches at 11 bases. The CDR3 runs 18 residues. The V and J ends lost 3 bases and 0 bases, in that order; junction bases with no gene match: 9. Germline lookup yields CDR1 LNHDA and CDR2 SQIVND (reference sequence). The CDR3 nucleotides read TGTGCCAGTAGTATCGAGGGGACAGGGGGTGCGATGAACACTGAAGCTTTCTTT. It yields the protein CASSIEGTGGAMNTEAFF.

This clonotype was recorded many times. The chain carries TRBV24-1 and TRBJ2-3, with TRBD1 matching over 8 bases. V lost 4 bases to trimming and J lost 3 bases; unmatched junction nucleotides: 11. The CDR3 is 17 residues long. Germline assignment: CDR1 KGHDR and CDR2 SFDVKD. CDR3 residues: CATSDLRDRKGTDTQYF. The CDR3 DNA sequence: TGTGCCACCAGTGACCTCCGGGACAGGAAAGGGACAGATACGCAGTATTTT.

This clonotype was seen more than once but under ten times. The chain recombines TRBV20-1 with TRBJ2-1; D possibly corresponds to TRBD2 (6 bases). This CDR3 spans 15 amino acids. Looked up from germline, CDR1 is DFQATT and CDR2 is SNEGSKA (reference sequence). V was cut by 2 bases and J by 5 bases, with 16 bases left in between. The CDR3 nucleotides read TGCAGTGCTAGACATTTGGCGCGGGATGACAATGAGCAGTTCTTC. Encoded protein: CSARHLARDDNEQFF.

This clonotype was found many times. This chain joins TRBV6-1 and TRBJ2-3, with 7 bases aligning to TRBD2. Germline trimming cut 3 bases from V and 2 bases from J; bases unmatched to any gene: 5. There are 15 residues in the CDR3. Germline V CDR1 and CDR2: MNHNS, SASEGT. The CDR3 sequence is CASSEGRLATDTQYF. The CDR3 DNA reads TGTGCCAGCAGTGAGGGGAGACTAGCCACAGATACGCAGTATTTT.

The gene calls are TRBV5-5 and TRBJ2-2, with D perhaps matching TRBD1 (6 bases). Between the trimmed V and J ends, which lost 7 bases and 0 bases, there was a span of 28 bases. CDR3 length equals 20 residues. Looked up from germline, CDR1 is SGHKS and CDR2 is YYEKEE (reference sequence). CDR3 residues: CASGWAGTTHPYANTGELFF. DNA for the CDR3: TGTGCCAGCGGATGGGCCGGGACAACCCACCCCTACGCGAACACCGGGGAGCTGTTTTTT.

This clonotype was picked up many times. This chain joins TRBV2 and TRBJ1-5; D is unresolved. Trimming left V 3 bases short and J 2 bases short, with 8 bases between. Looked up from germline, CDR1 is SNHLY and CDR2 is FYNNEI. The length of the CDR3 is 14 residues. CDR3 coding DNA: TGTGCCAGCAGTGACAGTTCAGGCAATCAGCCCCAGCATTTT. This gives the protein CASSDSSGNQPQHF.

This clonotype was observed at least ten times. The chain joins TRBV20-1 to TRBJ2-7, with D possibly TRBD2 on 6 matching bases. V was cut by 2 bases and J by 5 bases, with 22 bases left in between. Germline V gene sequence: CDR1 DFQATT, CDR2 SNEGSKA (reference sequence). This CDR3 comprises 16 residues. Here the CDR3 reads CSARKIGAGGRDEQYF. The CDR3 nucleotides are TGCAGTGCTAGAAAGATTGGAGCGGGTGGTCGCGACGAGCAGTACTTC.

Ten or more counts support this clonotype. This rearrangement joins TRBV12-3 or TRBV12-4 to TRBJ2-7, with a tentative D call TRBD1 (6 bases). There are 16 residues in the CDR3. Trimming cost V 7 bases and J 0 bases, with 19 bases left between them. CDR3 sequence: CASKKATGSLSYEQYF. The CDR3 DNA follows: TGTGCCAGCAAGAAGGCGACAGGCAGTCTCTCCTACGAGCAGTACTTC.

This clonotype was observed many times. This chain joins TRBV20-1 and TRBJ2-1; 9 bases line up with TRBD2. Germline loops: CDR1 DFQATT, CDR2 SNEGSKA (reference sequence). V shed 0 bases and J 2 bases; nucleotides not matched to a gene: 5. This CDR3 is built from 16 residues. The CDR3 reads CSARDRAGGPYNEQFF. CDR3 sequence (DNA): TGCAGTGCTAGAGATCGAGCGGGAGGCCCCTACAATGAGCAGTTCTTC.

The V gene is TRBV6-5, the J gene TRBJ2-3, with a weak D call TRBD1 (6 bases). Looked up from germline, CDR1 is MNHEY and CDR2 is SVGAGI. The V gene lost 0 bases and the J gene lost 0 bases, with 7 bases spanning the gap. The CDR3 covers 15 residues. In nucleotides, the CDR3 is TGTGCCAGCAGTTACTCGGACAGAAGCACAGATACGCAGTATTTT. The encoded protein is CASSYSDRSTDTQYF.

This clonotype was seen repeatedly, ten times or more. The V gene is TRBV13, the J gene TRBJ2-3, with D perhaps matching TRBD2 (6 bases). The germline CDR1 and CDR2 sequences are PRHDT and FYEKMQ (reference sequence). Between the trimmed V and J ends, which lost 6 bases and 0 bases, there was a span of 19 bases. The CDR3 length is 17 residues. CDR3 sequence: CASRSTGGRSSTDTQYF. The CDR3 DNA reads as TGTGCCAGCAGGTCGACTGGGGGGAGGAGTAGCACAGATACGCAGTATTTT.

There are many counts of this clonotype. J is TRBJ1-1 and V is TRBV19; D not resolved. Germline V CDR1 and CDR2: LNHDA, SQIVND (reference sequence). V was trimmed by 1 base and J by 1 base, leaving 7 bases between them. The CDR3 contains 14 residues. Written as DNA, the CDR3 is TGTGCCAGTAGTATAGTGGGCAGGAACACTGAAGCTTTCTTT. Amino acids: CASSIVGRNTEAFF.